These 5 T cell receptor beta chains originate from one sample sequenced in a study of cytomegalovirus exposure and HLA in healthy donors (dated by TCRdb to 2016 to 2017). The library came from the immunoSEQ multiplex PCR assay. In TCRdb, the immuneACCESS table is reduced to in-frame sequences with V and J assigned. These tables do not hold every clone; where another copy was compared, an unresolved V gene accounts for under half, and the others remain unexplained. This sample lists 110,000 to 150,000 clones; 85% to 95% were detected once. The ten largest clones add up to 1.8% of the sample. Sequencing used PBMCs. The origin of the receptors is a young man in good health and CMV-seropositive.

The rearrangement uses TRBV28 and TRBJ1-5; D is uncertain. The CDR3 extends over 12 amino acids. The ends were cut back, 6 bases at V and 5 bases at J, with 8 bases in the middle. CDR1 MDHEN and CDR2 SYDVKM come from the germline V gene. CDR3 protein: CASRVGDQPQHF. Here the CDR3 DNA reads TGTGCCAGCAGGGTAGGAGATCAGCCCCAGCATTTT.

The genes are TRBV6-6 and TRBJ2-4; D might be TRBD1 (6 bases). CDR1 is MNHNY and CDR2 is SVGAGI in the germline V gene (reference sequence). The CDR3 has 13 residues. V was clipped by 2 bases and J by 14 bases, with 16 bases between them. As DNA, the CDR3 is TGTGCCAGCAGTTACGTTATACAGGGAGTTGAGTACTTC. Its translation is CASSYVIQGVEYF.

The chain joins TRBV2 to TRBJ2-1; no clear D. Germline V gene lookup returns CDR1 SNHLY and CDR2 FYNNEI. Trimming removed 6 bases from V and 7 bases from J, with 10 bases in between. This CDR3 spans 12 amino acids. CDR3 residues: CASRPLRNEQFF. The CDR3 region has the DNA TGTGCCAGCAGGCCCCTGCGGAATGAGCAGTTCTTC.

With respect to this clone: Within the sample, other DNA sequences also encode this same CDR3. The V and J genes are TRBV27 and TRBJ1-1; TRBD1 matches 7 bases. J lost 5 bases, V lost 6 bases, and 6 bases had no gene match. The CDR3 runs 13 residues. Germline values: CDR1 MNHEY, CDR2 SMNVEV (reference sequence). Here the CDR3 reads CASRRQGGTEAFF. The CDR3 region has the DNA TGTGCCAGCAGGCGACAGGGCGGAACTGAAGCTTTCTTT.

The V and J genes are TRBV5-8 and TRBJ2-1, with 10 bases that match TRBD1. After removal of 2 bases from V and 8 bases from J, the junction contained 19 bases not matched to a gene. The CDR3 is 19 amino acids. Germline CDR1 is SGHTS and CDR2 is YDEGEE. The CDR3 loop is CASSFPYGQGGPGIDEQFF. DNA for the CDR3: TGTGCCAGCAGCTTCCCTTACGGACAGGGGGGCCCCGGGATAGATGAGCAGTTCTTC.